These 27 T cell receptor beta chains originate from one sample sequenced in a study of shared clonotypes between healthy human individuals (dated by TCRdb to 2020 to 2021). The library relied on the immunoSEQ multiplex PCR assay. TCRdb carries this immuneACCESS record with in-frame sequences only. Its versions omit some clonotypes, under half of them owing to an unresolved V gene in the studies checked, with the rest unexplained. For this sample the table gives about 1.5 million clones, of which roughly 96% were detected only once. The ten most abundant clones make up roughly 1.1% of the sample. Sequenced material: naive CD4+ T cells sorted from blood. What this sample's cell subset or site label stands for: CD45RA+ positively selected. The receptors stem from a man aged 30 to 45 in good health.

The J gene is TRBJ2-2, the V gene TRBV4-2; D is ambiguous. V was cut by 4 bases and J by 8 bases, with 14 bases left in between. The V gene's germline CDR1 is LGHNA and CDR2 YNFKEQ. This CDR3 comprises 14 residues. This chain's CDR3 is CASSRVEWAGELFF. The CDR3 DNA is TGTGCCAGCAGCCGTGTCGAGTGGGCGGGGGAGCTGTTTTTT.

The CDR3, as DNA: TGTGCCAGCAGCCGCCGGGCAGCCACCCAAGAGACCCAGTACTTC. Its translation: CASSRRAATQETQYF. The chain joins TRBV16 to TRBJ2-5; no reliable D call. The CDR3 is made up of 15 amino acids. V was clipped by 4 bases and J by 1 base, with 13 bases between them. Germline V gives CDR1 KGHSY, CDR2 FQNENV. Combining the CDR3 with reference TRBV16 and TRBJ2-5 gives the whole variable domain GEEVAQTPKHLVRGEGQKAKLYCAPIKGHSYVFWYQQVLKNEFKFLISFQNENVFDETGMPKERFSAKCLPNSPCSLEIQATKLEDSAVYFCASSRRAATQETQYFGPGTRLLVL.

V and J are TRBV5-5 and TRBJ1-2; no clear D gene. The length of the CDR3 is 17 residues. Germline-derived CDR1 and CDR2 are SGHKS and YYEKEE (reference sequence). Trimming took 4 bases from V and 3 from J, leaving 22 bases between them. CDR3 nucleotides: TGTGCCAGCAGCCCCTTGTCGGAGTTCATAGGTGACTATGGCTACACCTTC. Residues: CASSPLSEFIGDYGYTF.

Regarding this clone: Other nucleotide sequences in the sample specify the same CDR3. The V and J genes are TRBV5-1 and TRBJ2-3, with 9 nucleotides matching TRBD2. CDR3 length: 15 amino acids. Trimming took 3 bases from V and 3 from J; bases not matched to a gene: 5. The germline V gene has CDR1 SGHRS and CDR2 YFSETQ. The CDR3 reads CASSSGLADTDTQYF. The CDR3 DNA reads TGCGCCAGCAGCTCGGGACTAGCAGATACAGATACGCAGTATTTT.

The chain joins TRBV9 to TRBJ2-5; possibly TRBD1 for D (6 bases). Trimming removed 2 bases from V and 4 bases from J, with 9 bases in between. This CDR3 contains 13 residues. Germline V gene data show CDR1 as SGDLS and CDR2 as YYNGEE. DNA for the CDR3: TGTGCCAGCAGCGTCAGGACAGTAGAGACCCAGTACTTC. Translated, it gives CASSVRTVETQYF.

About this clone itself: In the same sample, other DNA sequences code for this CDR3. V and J are TRBV5-4 and TRBJ2-6, with no clear D. The CDR3 loop spans 13 amino acids. Germline values: CDR1 SGHNT, CDR2 YYREEE (reference sequence). Trimming removed 2 bases from V and 2 bases from J, with 2 bases in between. CDR3 bases: TGTGCCAGCAGCTTACCTGGGGCCAACGTCCTGACTTTC. Its protein product is CASSLPGANVLTF.

This chain links TRBV2 with TRBJ2-7; 10 bases are a match to TRBD1. This CDR3 has 18 residues. Trimming cost V 10 bases and J 0 bases; bases outside gene matches: 18. Germline loops: CDR1 SNHLY, CDR2 FYNNEI. Here the CDR3 reads CATTPDRGRRLSSYEQYF. Here the CDR3 DNA reads TGTGCCACTACCCCAGACAGGGGGCGGCGTCTGAGCTCCTACGAGCAGTACTTC.

This clone was observed a single time. This chain connects TRBV10-1 to TRBJ1-5; D is undetermined. V was shortened by 0 bases and J by 4 bases, with 7 bases between the two germline ends. Germline V lookup: CDR1 WNHNN, CDR2 SYGVQD (reference sequence). The CDR3 totals 14 residues. The CDR3 here is CASSESLLNQPQHF. The CDR3 bases are TGCGCCAGCAGTGAGTCGCTTCTTAATCAGCCCCAGCATTTT.

This sequence joins TRBV6-1 and TRBJ1-2; D not resolved. The CDR3 sequence is 16 residues long. Between the trimmed V and J ends, which lost 2 bases and 4 bases, there was a span of 17 bases. The germline V gene encodes CDR1 MNHNS and CDR2 SASEGT. DNA of the CDR3: TGTGCCAGCAGTGAAATTTCGCAGATTTCGGCCTATGGCTACACCTTC. Protein: CASSEISQISAYGYTF.

The V gene is TRBV6-5, the J gene TRBJ1-4, with a possible D match to TRBD1 (6 bases). This CDR3 region has 15 residues. Germline V lookup: CDR1 MNHEY, CDR2 SVGAGI. The germline V and J ends were trimmed by 6 bases and 4 bases, with 15 bases remaining between them. DNA for the CDR3: TGTGCCAGCAGGCTCCGACAGGCTGGTAATGAAAAACTGTTTTTT. As protein: CASRLRQAGNEKLFF.

This clone showed up just once. In nucleotides, the CDR3 is TGCGCCAGCAGCTTGAGCATAGCGGGAGGGCCTTCAGATACGCAGTATTTT. It is translated as CASSLSIAGGPSDTQYF. The gene calls are TRBV5-1 and TRBJ2-3, with 11 bases matching TRBD2. V dropped 1 base and J dropped 4; count of bases not matched to a gene: 8. The CDR3 is 17 residues long. Germline assignment: CDR1 SGHRS and CDR2 YFSETQ.

The genes are TRBV29-1 and TRBJ2-7, with 8 bases identical to TRBD2. Germline-derived CDR1 and CDR2 are SQVTM and ANQGSEA. The CDR3 loop spans 13 amino acids. The J segment lost 3 bases and the V segment lost 3 bases, leaving 4 bases of the junction unmatched. Here the CDR3 reads CSVEERERYEQYF. CDR3 nucleotide sequence: TGCAGCGTTGAGGAGCGGGAGCGCTACGAGCAGTACTTC.

This chain connects TRBV4-3 to TRBJ2-3; TRBD2 aligns across 7 bases. Germline V gene lookup returns CDR1 LGHNA and CDR2 YSLEER. The length of the CDR3 is 15 residues. Trimming removed 3 bases from V and 0 bases from J; junction bases left unmatched: 3. The CDR3 DNA sequence: TGCGCCAGCAGCCAGTCACTAGCGAGCACAGATACGCAGTATTTT. This encodes CASSQSLASTDTQYF.

The chain links TRBV14 to TRBJ2-5, with D unclear. V lost 0 bases and J 5 bases, leaving 13 bases between the germline ends. The CDR3 is 15 residues long. The germline CDR1 and CDR2 sequences are SGHDN and FVKESK. CDR3 nucleotide sequence: TGTGCCAGCAGCCAAGATCGCGCAAGAAGCGAGACCCAGTACTTC. It specifies CASSQDRARSETQYF.

J is TRBJ1-2 and V is TRBV6-5; the D gene is possibly TRBD1 (5 bases). Germline V gene data show CDR1 as MNHEY and CDR2 as SVGAGI. Deletions cut 5 bases from V and 4 bases from J, with 11 bases between. The CDR3 is 13 amino acids. This CDR3 reads CASSPTVSYGYTF. The CDR3 DNA reads as TGTGCCAGCAGTCCGACAGTTTCCTATGGCTACACCTTC.

The rearrangement uses TRBV20-1 and TRBJ2-3; unclear D gene. Germline V gene sequence: CDR1 DFQATT, CDR2 SNEGSKA (reference sequence). The CDR3 runs to 11 residues. Trimming cost V 5 bases and J 3 bases, with 6 bases left between them. The CDR3 loop reads CSALWTDTQYF. The CDR3 bases are TGCAGTGCTCTCTGGACAGATACGCAGTATTTT.

The chain recombines TRBV2 with TRBJ2-3; 7 bases fit TRBD1. This CDR3 contains 13 residues. CDR1 and CDR2 from the germline V gene are SNHLY and FYNNEI. Trimming at V came to 10 bases and at J to 2 bases, leaving 6 bases not matched to a gene. The chain's CDR3 is CAIRDRVTDTQYF. DNA for the CDR3: TGTGCCATCCGGGACAGAGTCACAGATACGCAGTATTTT.

The rearrangement joins TRBV9 to TRBJ1-5; 7 bases map to TRBD1. The CDR3 has 15 residues. Germline CDR1 SGDLS, CDR2 YYNGEE. The J segment lost 5 bases and the V segment lost 6 bases, leaving 11 bases of the junction unmatched. The CDR3 DNA is TGTGCCAGCATAACAGGGGATAGCCGATATCAGCCCCAGCATTTT. Translated, it gives CASITGDSRYQPQHF. Filled out from reference TRBV9 and TRBJ1-5, the complete variable domain reads DSGVTQTPKHLITATGQRVTLRCSPRSGDLSVYWYQQSLDQGLQFLIQYYNGEERAKGNILERFSAQQFPDLHSELNLSSLELGDSALYFCASITGDSRYQPQHFGDGTRLSIL.

The chain recombines TRBV4-2 with TRBJ2-7; perhaps TRBD2 as D (5 bases). Germline V gene lookup returns CDR1 LGHNA and CDR2 YNFKEQ. V was pared by 4 bases and J by 3 bases, with 19 bases between. The CDR3 has 16 amino acids. The CDR3 DNA follows: TGTGCCAGCAGCCCTTCTAGCAATTCGGCTAGCTACGAGCAGTACTTC. Translating it yields CASSPSSNSASYEQYF.

The chain recombines TRBV4-3 with TRBJ1-1; D may be TRBD1 (6 bases). V lost 2 bases and J 4 bases, leaving 11 bases between the germline ends. CDR3 size: 14 residues. CDR1 is LGHNA, CDR2 YSLEER, per germline. CDR3 loop: CASSQTGRGTEAFF. In DNA form, the CDR3 reads TGCGCCAGCAGCCAAACAGGGAGGGGCACTGAAGCTTTCTTT.

V is TRBV5-5 and J is TRBJ1-5, with 8 nucleotides matching TRBD1. Germline V gene data show CDR1 as SGHKS and CDR2 as YYEKEE (reference sequence). V shed 3 bases, J shed 10 bases, and the junction held 6 bases outside the gene matches. The CDR3 covers 13 residues. The CDR3 sequence is CASSSGGEVPQHF. The CDR3 nucleotides read TGTGCCAGCAGCTCAGGGGGCGAGGTTCCCCAGCATTTT.

The chain couples TRBV6-4 to TRBJ1-2; unclear D gene. Trimming took 7 bases from V and 2 from J, leaving 20 bases between them. The CDR3 sequence is 16 residues long. CDR1 MRHNA and CDR2 SNTAGT come from the germline V gene. The CDR3 loop reads CASIRTVQRANYGYTF. The CDR3 bases are TGTGCCAGCATCAGAACCGTCCAGAGGGCCAACTATGGCTACACCTTC.

This clone has a single count. The rearrangement links TRBV28 to TRBJ2-3; D is possibly TRBD2 (5 bases). This CDR3 spans 16 amino acids. With 1 base removed from V and 0 bases from J, the gap between germline ends came to 11 bases. The germline V gene encodes CDR1 MDHEN and CDR2 SYDVKM. CDR3: CASSLSYGGSTDTQYF. The DNA of the CDR3 is TGTGCCAGCAGTTTATCTTACGGAGGTAGCACAGATACGCAGTATTTT.

The gene calls are TRBV9 and TRBJ2-3, with unresolved D. The CDR3 length is 15 residues. Germline V gene sequence: CDR1 SGDLS, CDR2 YYNGEE. Trimming stripped 2 bases from V and 0 bases from J, with 10 bases between. CDR3 bases: TGTGCCAGCAGCGTTTACGACCAAAGCACAGATACGCAGTATTTT. It is translated as CASSVYDQSTDTQYF.

This clone was picked up one time. The chain is built from TRBV5-6 and TRBJ1-2, with 8 bases aligning to TRBD1. Germline V gives CDR1 SGHDT, CDR2 YYEEEE. CDR3 size: 15 residues. V was pared by 4 bases and J by 7 bases, with 12 bases of the junction left unmatched. This chain's CDR3 is CASSRWTGIGGGYTF. Written as DNA, the CDR3 is TGTGCCAGCAGCCGTTGGACAGGGATAGGTGGTGGCTACACCTTC.

The CDR3 nucleotides are TGTGCCAGCAGCTTGAACGGGGGAAATGAGCAGTTCTTC. Translating it yields CASSLNGGNEQFF. The rearrangement links TRBV5-5 to TRBJ2-1; D perhaps matches TRBD2 (6 bases). The germline V and J ends were trimmed by 1 base and 7 bases, with 9 bases remaining between them. The CDR3 totals 13 residues. From germline, CDR1 is SGHKS and CDR2 YYEKEE (reference sequence). Full variable domain (missing parts from reference TRBV5-5 and TRBJ2-1): DAGVTQSPTHLIKTRGQQVTLRCSPISGHKSVSWYQQVLGQGPQFIFQYYEKEERGRGNFPDRFSARQFPNYSSELNVNALLLGDSALYLCASSLNGGNEQFFGPGTRLTVL.

The chain carries TRBV10-3 and TRBJ2-7, with a weak D call TRBD1 (5 bases). Per germline, CDR1 ENHRY and CDR2 SYGVKD. Trimming removed 2 bases from V and 3 bases from J, with 14 bases in between. The CDR3 runs to 15 residues. This CDR3 is CAISEGSGAYYEQYF. The CDR3 DNA reads as TGTGCCATCAGTGAGGGTTCTGGGGCCTACTACGAGCAGTACTTC.